This TCR beta chain was sequenced for a study of radiation and T cells in renal cell carcinoma. For the study at large: Nephrectomy followed 15 Gy stereotactic body radiation by 4 weeks. Study observations and caveats: Pretreatment tumor biopsies were lacking, so baseline clonotypes are unknown. In blood, top tumor clones expanded by 2 weeks, shrinking by 4.

TCRdb's table, derived via immunoSEQ multiplex PCR, lists solely in-frame clones and lacks some. The table lists 150,000 or so clones, approximately 86% of them singletons, with roughly 13% in the top ten. Concerning this clone itself: The antigen is not known.

Time point given: blood 2 weeks post-SBRT. Treatment noted: 15 Gy SBRT to primary tumor, nephrectomy 4 weeks later. The tumor was a clear cell renal cell carcinoma. This specimen consisted of blood, obtained from a patient whose treatment included radiotherapy and nephrectomy. The receptor was isolated from a woman in her forties or fifties with renal cell carcinoma.

This CDR3 reads CASSVGQYNEQFF. The CDR3 DNA reads TGTGCCAGCAGTGTGGGACAGTACAATGAGCAGTTCTTC. The chain joins TRBV2 to TRBJ2-1; 7 bases align to TRBD1. The ends lost 4 bases at V and 4 bases at J; junction bases unmatched: 1. Germline-derived CDR1 and CDR2 are SNHLY and FYNNEI. The CDR3 is 13 residues long.